Sequencing of this T cell receptor beta chain was carried out in a study of blood T cell repertoires in COVID-19. Study-wide background: Samples taken during acute and convalescent COVID-19 were collected in the United States, Italy and Spain. PBMCs, B-cell-depleted T cells, or T cells provided the cDNA or gDNA that made up the material.

V shed 2 bases and J shed 7 bases, with 11 bases lying between them. CDR1 is LGHDT and CDR2 is YNNKEL in the germline V gene (reference sequence). The length of the CDR3 is 13 residues. Data came from immunoSEQ multiplex PCR; TCRdb stores just in-frame clones and leaves some out. The top ten clones hold 4.5% to 5% of a sample with over 85,000 clones, approximately 90% of them seen once. The gene calls are TRBV3-1 (or the pseudogene TRBV3-2) and TRBJ1-1; D call uncertain. Sequenced input: peripheral blood. The sequence came from a human donor in a cohort sampled during active COVID-19. This CDR3 is CASSQSSPVEAFF. In DNA, the CDR3 is TGTGCCAGCAGCCAATCTTCCCCGGTTGAAGCTTTCTTT.